Below, 19 T cell receptor beta chains from the same sample are listed, as sequenced in a study of cytomegalovirus exposure and HLA in healthy donors. PCR involved 60 Vbeta and 13 Jbeta primers. The data were produced by immunoSEQ multiplex PCR, yet TCRdb's version contains in-frame clones alone and is incomplete. The sample has about 190,000 clones; roughly 79% are singletons. Sequenced sample: PBMCs. These receptors were collected from a woman younger than 35 in good health and CMV-seronegative.

The chain employs TRBV19 and TRBJ2-3; 8 bases fit TRBD1. The CDR3 is 16 residues long. The V gene's germline CDR1 is LNHDA and CDR2 SQIVND (reference sequence). V lost 5 bases and J lost 1; bases outside the gene matches: 8. The chain's CDR3 is CASSSTGDGGTDTQYF. In DNA, the CDR3 is TGTGCCAGTAGTTCGACAGGGGACGGTGGCACAGATACGCAGTATTTT.

The chain combines TRBV19 with TRBJ1-1; 8 positions match TRBD1. V dropped 7 bases and J dropped 0; count of bases not matched to a gene: 4. Germline CDR1 is LNHDA and CDR2 is SQIVND (reference sequence). This CDR3 has 14 amino acids. The CDR3 is CASTKQGVNTEAFF. In DNA form, the CDR3 reads TGTGCCAGTACCAAACAGGGGGTGAACACTGAAGCTTTCTTT.

V usage is TRBV18 and J usage is TRBJ2-7, with D possibly TRBD2 on 6 matching bases. The CDR3 is 17 residues long. Trimming stripped 6 bases from V and 4 bases from J, with 25 bases between. Germline loops: CDR1 KGHSH, CDR2 LQKENI. The CDR3 loop reads CASSREGRLVPPYEQYF. Here the CDR3 DNA reads TGTGCCAGCTCTAGGGAAGGGAGGCTAGTTCCCCCTTACGAGCAGTACTTC.

V gene TRBV28 combines with J gene TRBJ1-2; 7 nucleotides match TRBD1. The CDR3 sequence is 17 residues long. V lost 7 bases to trimming and J lost 4 bases; unmatched junction nucleotides: 18. CDR1 is MDHEN, CDR2 SYDVKM, per germline. For the CDR3, the DNA is TGTGCCAGCAATGTCGGCACGGGGACAGCCAGTCTCTATGGCTACACCTTC. It encodes CASNVGTGTASLYGYTF.

The rearrangement uses TRBV6-5 and TRBJ2-7; 7 positions agree with TRBD2. This CDR3 region has 16 residues. V gave up 2 bases and J gave up 2 bases; unmatched junction bases: 9. Germline CDR1 MNHEY, CDR2 SVGAGI. The CDR3 DNA reads as TGTGCCAGCAGTTACATGGGCGGGAGAGGGGCCTACGAGCAGTACTTC. Its translation: CASSYMGGRGAYEQYF.

In this sample, this clone turned up once. The rearrangement uses TRBV2 and TRBJ2-1, with 10 bases aligning to TRBD2. The germline V gene has CDR1 SNHLY and CDR2 FYNNEI. The CDR3 is 13 residues long. The junction had 0 bases not matched to a gene; V was cut back by 3 bases and J by 7 bases. CDR3 sequence reads: CASSETSGNEQFF. The CDR3 DNA follows: TGTGCCAGCAGTGAGACTAGCGGGAATGAGCAGTTCTTC. Complete variable domain (other parts from reference TRBV2 and TRBJ2-1): EPEVTQTPSHQVTQMGQEVILRCVPISNHLYFYWYRQILGQKVEFLVSFYNNEISEKSEIFDDQFSVERPDGSNFTLKIRSTKLEDSAMYFCASSETSGNEQFFGPGTRLTVL.

J is TRBJ2-2 and V is TRBV7-9, with 9 bases identical to TRBD1. The CDR3 spans 14 residues. The germline gives CDR1 SEHNR, CDR2 FQNEAQ (reference sequence). The V and J ends lost 6 bases and 8 bases, in that order; junction bases with no gene match: 7. The DNA for the CDR3 is TGTGCCAGCAGTTACAGGGGGCAGGAAGGGGAGCTGTTTTTT. Translated: CASSYRGQEGELFF. Variable domain in full (rest from reference TRBV7-9 and TRBJ2-2): DTGVSQNPRHKITKRGQNVTFRCDPISEHNRLYWYRQTLGQGPEFLTYFQNEAQLEKSRLLSDRFSAERPKGSFSTLEIQRTEQGDSAMYLCASSYRGQEGELFFGEGSRLTVL.

V is TRBV19 and J is TRBJ1-1; 9 nucleotides match TRBD1. Germline assignment: CDR1 LNHDA and CDR2 SQIVND (reference sequence). CDR3 length: 12 amino acids. J was trimmed by 6 bases and V by 8 bases; bases with no gene match: 4. The CDR3 here is CASSGTGSEAFF. As DNA, the CDR3 is TGTGCCAGTTCCGGGACAGGGTCTGAAGCTTTCTTT.

The rearrangement joins TRBV30 to TRBJ2-3; D remains unclear. CDR3 length: 13 amino acids. Deletions cut 0 bases from V and 0 bases from J, with 4 bases between. Germline CDR1 and CDR2: GTSNPN and SVGIG (reference sequence). The CDR3 reads CAWSVSSTDTQYF. The CDR3, as DNA: TGTGCCTGGAGTGTATCTAGCACAGATACGCAGTATTTT.

The rearrangement links TRBV19 to TRBJ2-2, with 8 bases matching TRBD1. Trimming at V came to 5 bases and at J to 8 bases, leaving 13 bases not matched to a gene. Germline CDR1 LNHDA, CDR2 SQIVND (reference sequence). The CDR3 runs to 16 residues. CDR3 coding DNA: TGTGCCAGTAGTGTCACATGGCAGGGGGCGGATGGGGAGCTGTTTTTT. Amino acids: CASSVTWQGADGELFF.

The rearrangement links TRBV2 to TRBJ2-5; 7 bases are a match to TRBD2. This CDR3 contains 17 residues. With V trimmed by 0 bases and J by 0 bases, 7 bases remained unmatched. From germline, CDR1 is SNHLY and CDR2 FYNNEI. The CDR3 here is CASSEALLAADQETQYF. DNA of the CDR3: TGTGCCAGCAGTGAAGCGCTTCTAGCGGCCGACCAAGAGACCCAGTACTTC.

This clone was recorded only once. This chain joins TRBV10-1 and TRBJ1-1; D is uncertain. The CDR3 is 15 residues long. Germline V CDR1 and CDR2: WNHNN, SYGVQD (reference sequence). Trimming took 3 bases from V and 2 from J, leaving 13 bases between them. The CDR3, as DNA: TGCGCCAGCAGTGATAGTACAGACCATAACACTGAAGCTTTCTTT. This sequence encodes CASSDSTDHNTEAFF.

The chain has TRBV12-5 and TRBJ1-1; weak D call: TRBD1 (6 bases). The CDR3 is 16 residues long. V lost 2 bases to trimming and J lost 7 bases, with 20 bases between them. Germline lookup yields CDR1 LGHNT and CDR2 FRNRAP. The CDR3 nucleotides read TGTGCTAGTGGTTTGATTGGGGAACAGGGATGGGATGAAGCTTTCTTT. Translated, it gives CASGLIGEQGWDEAFF.

In DNA form, the CDR3 reads TGTGCCAGCAGCTTTAATTGGGGGCCTAATTCACCCCTCCACTTT. Amino acids: CASSFNWGPNSPLHF. V and J are TRBV7-9 and TRBJ1-6, with TRBD1 as a possible D gene (6 bases). Trimming pared 3 bases from V and 6 bases from J, leaving 12 bases between. This CDR3 is 15 amino acids long. From germline, CDR1 is SEHNR and CDR2 FQNEAQ (reference sequence).

This clone appeared a few times. The V and J genes are TRBV7-9 and TRBJ1-4, with no clear D. V lost 4 bases and J lost 5, with 14 bases in between. Germline-derived CDR1 and CDR2 are SEHNR and FQNEAQ (reference sequence). The CDR3 totals 15 residues. Here the CDR3 DNA reads TGTGCCAGCAGCTATTTCGCGACGGGAAATGAAAAACTGTTTTTT. It translates to CASSYFATGNEKLFF.

The V and J genes are TRBV7-8 and TRBJ2-2; D not resolved. V was pared by 8 bases and J by 6 bases, with 19 bases between. The CDR3 is made up of 15 amino acids. Germline values: CDR1 SGHVS, CDR2 FQNEAQ. The CDR3 DNA reads as TGTGCCAGCCGACCAAAGCAGGCTACCGCCGGGGAGCTGTTTTTT. Protein sequence: CASRPKQATAGELFF. Supplemented by reference TRBV7-8 and TRBJ2-2, the full variable domain reads GAGVSQSPRYKVAKRGQDVALRCDPISGHVSLFWYQQALGQGPEFLTYFQNEAQLDKSGLPSDRFFAERPEGSVSTLKIQRTQQEDSAVYLCASRPKQATAGELFFGEGSRLTVL.

The gene calls are TRBV15 and TRBJ2-5; 8 bases map to TRBD2. V shed 3 bases, J shed 5 bases, and the junction held 8 bases outside the gene matches. The germline CDR1 and CDR2 sequences are LNHNV and YYDKDF (reference sequence). There are 15 residues in the CDR3. The CDR3, as DNA: TGTGCCACCAGCAGGAGAGCGGGAGCAGAGGAGACCCAGTACTTC. The encoded protein is CATSRRAGAEETQYF. Full variable domain (remainder filled in from reference TRBV15 and TRBJ2-5): DAMVIQNPRYQVTQFGKPVTLSCSQTLNHNVMYWYQQKSSQAPKLLFHYYDKDFNNEADTPDNFQSRRPNTSFCFLDIRSPGLGDTAMYLCATSRRAGAEETQYFGPGTRLLVL.

V and J are TRBV18 and TRBJ2-7; D remains ambiguous. Trimming removed 0 bases at V and 4 bases at J, with 13 bases between. CDR1 is KGHSH and CDR2 is LQKENI in the germline V gene. The CDR3 spans 15 residues. The CDR3: CASSPPSLGEYEQYF. CDR3 bases: TGTGCCAGCTCACCACCGTCCCTAGGAGAGTACGAGCAGTACTTC.

The chain combines TRBV5-1 with TRBJ2-5, with D uncertain. V was cut by 0 bases and J by 5 bases, with 5 bases left in between. From germline, CDR1 is SGHRS and CDR2 YFSETQ. The CDR3 runs 12 residues. The CDR3 bases are TGCGCCAGCAGCTTGGGGGCGGAGACCCAGTACTTC. Translation gives CASSLGAETQYF.